Shown below are 21 T cell receptor beta chains from a single sample sequenced in a study of response to subunit inactivated influenza vaccine. TCRdb redid the calling of the RT-PCR reads with MiXCR, one entry per CDR3 protein. The data contain around 570,000 distinct CDR3 sequences, about 11% of them seen just once; the ten biggest clones take up around 10%. These data also formed part of another study, on T cells expressing NK-cell markers. This second study notes: Generation of TCR beta cDNA was performed by 5'RACE template switching incorporating UMIs.

The sequenced sample was PBMCs from blood, obtained on the day of vaccination. Receptors originate from a man aged 50-59 years who received an inactivated influenza vaccine.

The chain employs TRBV20-1 and TRBJ1-5; no clear D gene. The CDR3 has 12 residues. Between the trimmed V and J ends, which lost 3 bases and 3 bases, there was a span of 6 bases. Germline-derived CDR1 and CDR2 are DFQATT and SNEGSKA (reference sequence). DNA of the CDR3: TGCAGTGCTAGGGACTACAATCAGCCCCAGCATTTT. Translated: CSARDYNQPQHF.

This chain joins TRBV20-1 and TRBJ2-7, with 11 bases lining up with TRBD2. The CDR3 is 13 residues long. Looked up from germline, CDR1 is DFQATT and CDR2 is SNEGSKA (reference sequence). The CDR3 DNA reads as TGCAGCCTGTGGGGACTAGCGGTTTCCGAGCAGTACTTC. Translating gives CSLWGLAVSEQYF.

V usage is TRBV2 and J usage is TRBJ1-4; D is undetermined. Trimming took 6 bases from V and 0 from J, leaving 11 bases between them. CDR1 and CDR2 from the germline V gene are SNHLY and FYNNEI. This CDR3 region has 15 residues. The CDR3, as DNA: TGTGCCAGCAGGTTTGAGCTTTCAACTAATGAAAAACTGTTTTTT. Amino acid sequence: CASRFELSTNEKLFF.

The chain is built from TRBV6-1 and TRBJ2-6; D gene unclear. Trimming removed 7 bases from V and 5 bases from J, with 12 bases in between. Germline V lookup: CDR1 MNHNS, CDR2 SASEGT. This CDR3 comprises 14 residues. The CDR3 spells CASIGNLWANVLTF. In nucleotides, the CDR3 is TGTGCCAGCATAGGAAACCTCTGGGCCAACGTCCTGACTTTC.

This clonotype was recorded a few times. This rearrangement joins TRBV12-3 or TRBV12-4 to TRBJ1-5; D unresolved. Trimming left V 3 bases short and J 0 bases short, with 12 bases between. The CDR3 has 16 residues. The CDR3 loop reads CASSFRRDASNQPQHF. The CDR3, as DNA: TGTGCCAGCAGTTTTCGGAGGGATGCTAGCAATCAGCCCCAGCATTTT.

The CDR3 sequence is CAISGEEGDTQYF. The CDR3 DNA sequence: TGTGCCATCAGTGGTGAGGAAGGAGATACGCAGTATTTT. The chain links TRBV10-3 to TRBJ2-3; no clear D. The length of the CDR3 is 13 residues. Germline-derived CDR1 and CDR2 are ENHRY and SYGVKD. The germline V and J ends were trimmed by 4 bases and 5 bases, with 10 bases remaining between them.

In the case of this clonotype: It may be a read error: a sequence one base away is much more abundant. The chain is built from TRBV28 and TRBJ1-4; TRBD1 matches 7 bases. CDR1 and CDR2 from the germline V gene are MDHEN and SYDVKM. CDR3 length: 17 residues. In DNA form, the CDR3 reads TGTGCCAGCAGGCCTACCCCATACAGGGGAACCAATGAAAGACTGTTTTTT. Translation: CASRPTPYRGTNERLFF.

This clonotype has more than one count but fewer than ten. The chain couples TRBV20-1 to TRBJ2-7, with TRBD2 identical over 7 bases. Germline V gene data show CDR1 as DFQATT and CDR2 as SNEGSKA (reference sequence). The V segment lost 6 bases and the J segment 3 bases; nucleotides outside the gene matches: 11. The CDR3 loop spans 14 amino acids. CDR3 coding DNA: TGCAGTGCCACCCCATCGGGACTACACTACGAGCAGTACTTC. Translated: CSATPSGLHYEQYF.

The chain uses TRBV28 and TRBJ2-1, with TRBD2 identical over 13 bases. Germline CDR1 reads MDHEN; CDR2 reads SYDVKM. The trim removed 5 bases at V and 7 bases at J, leaving 8 bases unmatched. There are 16 residues in the CDR3. The CDR3 protein is CASSLRTSGRGNEQFF. Here the CDR3 DNA reads TGTGCCAGCAGTCTCCGGACTAGCGGGAGAGGGAATGAGCAGTTCTTC. Drawing the rest from reference TRBV28 and TRBJ2-1, the complete variable domain is DVKVTQSSRYLVKRTGEKVFLECVQDMDHENMFWYRQDPGLGLRLIYFSYDVKMKEKGDIPEGYSVSREKKERFSLILESASTNQTSMYLCASSLRTSGRGNEQFFGPGTRLTVL.

This chain links TRBV20-1 with TRBJ2-7; 9 positions agree with TRBD2. The junction had 19 bases not matched to a gene; V was cut back by 0 bases and J by 7 bases. The CDR3 totals 18 residues. CDR1 is DFQATT, CDR2 SNEGSKA, per germline (reference sequence). This CDR3 reads CSARDEFRTRREGREQYF. DNA for the CDR3: TGCAGTGCTAGAGATGAGTTTCGGACTAGGCGGGAGGGCCGAGAGCAGTACTTC.

The CDR3 bases are TGTGCCAGCAGTGATCCTAGTTCCCTCACAGATACGCAGTATTTT. Its protein is CASSDPSSLTDTQYF. The chain combines TRBV25-1 with TRBJ2-3; D gene unclear. This CDR3 has 15 amino acids. V was trimmed by 3 bases and J by 2 bases, leaving 12 bases between them. The germline V gene encodes CDR1 MGHDK and CDR2 SYGVNS.

This clonotype was detected a few times. V is TRBV4-3 and J is TRBJ2-7; D gene ambiguous. CDR1 is LGHNA and CDR2 is YSLEER in the germline V gene. Trimming left V 1 base short and J 0 bases short, with 10 bases between. The CDR3 has 15 residues. The CDR3 DNA reads TGCGCCAGCAGCCAAGTTACGGACGGCTCCTACGAGCAGTACTTC. This gives the protein CASSQVTDGSYEQYF.

A few counts support this clonotype. The chain links TRBV20-1 to TRBJ2-1; D is perhaps TRBD1 (6 bases). This CDR3 is 17 amino acids long. V shed 1 base and J shed 3 bases, with 19 bases lying between them. The germline gives CDR1 DFQATT, CDR2 SNEGSKA (reference sequence). The DNA of the CDR3 is TGCAGTGCTAGAGTGCCTAGCAGTAGGGGGAACTACAATGAGCAGTTCTTC. Residues: CSARVPSSRGNYNEQFF.

This clonotype was counted ten times or more. V usage is TRBV28 and J usage is TRBJ2-7; 7 positions match TRBD1. The CDR3 runs to 11 residues. Germline V lookup: CDR1 MDHEN, CDR2 SYDVKM. Losses at the gene ends were 6 bases for V and 11 bases for J; bases not matched to a gene: 7. CDR3 residues: CASSQGTEKYF. The CDR3 DNA follows: TGTGCCAGCAGCCAAGGGACAGAAAAGTACTTC.

The chain joins TRBV4-2 to TRBJ2-7; tentatively, D is TRBD1 (5 bases). Germline loops: CDR1 LGHNA, CDR2 YNFKEQ. The CDR3 has 17 amino acids. The germline V and J ends were trimmed by 0 bases and 3 bases, with 18 bases remaining between them. The CDR3 reads CASSQDAVGHSLYEQYF. The CDR3 DNA reads as TGTGCCAGCAGCCAAGACGCCGTTGGACACTCCCTCTACGAGCAGTACTTC.

The sample holds a few counts of this clonotype. The CDR3 nucleotides are TGCAGCGTTGAAGACAGGGCGTCTGGGCCCCAGCATTTT. It is translated as CSVEDRASGPQHF. V and J are TRBV29-1 and TRBJ1-5, with D possibly TRBD1 on 5 matching bases. This CDR3 is 13 amino acids long. Germline V gene sequence: CDR1 SQVTM, CDR2 ANQGSEA. V lost 0 bases to trimming and J lost 9 bases, with 12 bases between them.

There are a few counts of this clonotype. The chain links TRBV12-3 or TRBV12-4 to TRBJ2-2; 11 nucleotides line up with TRBD1. Losses at the gene ends were 4 bases for V and 5 bases for J; bases not matched to a gene: 3. This CDR3 is 15 amino acids long. The CDR3 DNA follows: TGTGCCAGCAGTTGGACAGGGGGCTTGACCGGGGAGCTGTTTTTT. This encodes CASSWTGGLTGELFF.

This clonotype came up a few times. V and J are TRBV29-1 and TRBJ2-3; 7 bases match TRBD2. J was trimmed by 2 bases and V by 5 bases; bases with no gene match: 10. The V gene's germline CDR1 is SQVTM and CDR2 ANQGSEA. The CDR3 sequence is 15 residues long. The CDR3 sequence is CSVRRDYLFTDTQYF. DNA of the CDR3: TGCAGCGTTAGGCGGGACTACTTATTCACAGATACGCAGTATTTT.

This clonotype occurred many times. This rearrangement joins TRBV6-5 to TRBJ2-3; TRBD2 matches 7 bases. V was clipped by 6 bases and J by 1 base; unmatched bases: 7. The CDR3 sequence is 15 residues long. Germline values: CDR1 MNHEY, CDR2 SVGAGI. The CDR3 nucleotides are TGTGCCAGCAGGTCCCGACTAGCTGGCACAGATACGCAGTATTTT. It yields the protein CASRSRLAGTDTQYF.

This CDR3 is CASSVDRSYSYNEQFF. CDR3 coding DNA: TGTGCCAGCAGCGTAGACAGGAGCTACTCCTACAATGAGCAGTTCTTC. This chain links TRBV3-1 with TRBJ2-1; weak D call: TRBD1 (6 bases). The CDR3 spans 16 residues. Germline V gene data show CDR1 as LGHDT and CDR2 as YNNKEL (reference sequence). V lost 5 bases and J 0 bases, leaving 14 bases between the germline ends.

The rearrangement links TRBV29-1 to TRBJ1-5, with D perhaps matching TRBD1 (5 bases). The CDR3 contains 13 residues. Germline CDR1 is SQVTM and CDR2 is ANQGSEA. V was shortened by 4 bases and J by 6 bases, with 13 bases between the two germline ends. As DNA, the CDR3 is TGCAGCGTTGGGGGACTTGGGGGTCAGCCCCAGCATTTT. This translates into CSVGGLGGQPQHF. Looking up the rest from reference TRBV29-1 and TRBJ1-5 gives the full variable domain: SAVISQKPSRDICQRGTSLTIQCQVDSQVTMMFWYRQQPGQSLTLIATANQGSEATYESGFVIDKFPISRPNLTFSTLTVSNMSPEDSSIYLCSVGGLGGQPQHFGDGTRLSIL.